Below, 2 T cell receptor beta chains from the same sample are listed, as sequenced in a study of blood T cells in healthy people across ages. Using a J-beta primer mix together with a sample-barcoded 5' primer, a second PCR was run for about 7 to 12 cycles. One entry per CDR3 protein, called by TCRdb with MiXCR from the 5' RACE reads. The sample shows about 1.4 million distinct CDR3 sequences, approximately 59% of them seen only once. Sequenced: blood. The source of these receptors is a man aged 18 to 30 in good health.

The CDR3 is CASSLGRMDYGYTF. The CDR3 DNA follows: TGTGCCAGCAGCTTAGGTCGGATGGACTATGGCTACACCTTC. V and J are TRBV7-6 and TRBJ1-2; D gene ambiguous. The CDR3 is made up of 14 amino acids. V was shortened by 1 base and J by 3 bases, with 9 bases between the two germline ends. Germline CDR1 reads SGHVS; CDR2 reads FNYEAQ. The full variable domain, with the rest looked up from reference TRBV7-6 and TRBJ1-2, is GAGVSQSPRYKVTKRGQDVALRCDPISGHVSLYWYRQALGQGPEFLTYFNYEAQQDKSGLPNDRFSAERPEGSISTLTIQRTEQRDSAMYRCASSLGRMDYGYTFGSGTRLTVV.

This clonotype came up a few times. The V gene is TRBV20-1, the J gene TRBJ2-1; the D is unclear. Trimming stripped 5 bases from V and 0 bases from J, with 11 bases between. Germline V gives CDR1 DFQATT, CDR2 SNEGSKA (reference sequence). The CDR3 totals 14 residues. The CDR3, as DNA: TGCAGTGCTCTGTCTGCCGTCTCCTACAATGAGCAGTTCTTC. It translates to CSALSAVSYNEQFF.